This T cell receptor (beta chain) was sequenced in a study of cytotoxic CD8 clonotypes in ibrutinib-treated CLL. A word on this clone: Its specificity is unknown.

Germline CDR1 reads MDHEN; CDR2 reads SYDVKM. V lost 3 bases to trimming and J lost 8 bases, with 10 bases between them. The CDR3 extends over 13 amino acids. General study results and limits: There were few public clonotypes, and on treatment they contracted or stayed stable. Clonality was elevated at ibrutinib response and had returned toward baseline at progression. Baseline clonality exceeded age-matched healthy donors and tracked circulating CD8+ T-cell counts.

Libraries were prepared by immunoSEQ multiplex PCR; TCRdb keeps only in-frame clonotypes and omits some of them. The sample shows hundreds of thousands of clones, 70% of them seen only once. The chain uses TRBV28 and TRBJ1-4; tentative D call: TRBD1 (5 bases). This sequence originates from a human donor with chronic lymphocytic leukemia. The sequenced sample was PBMCs, obtained after 24 months of ibrutinib treatment. The CDR3 nucleotides read TGTGCCAGCAGTTTGGGGCCGAAGGAAAAACTGTTTTTT. It is translated as CASSLGPKEKLFF.